Below are 3 T cell receptor beta chains sequenced from a single sample in a study of lymphopenia after photon versus proton radiotherapy. Assay used: immunoSEQ multiplex PCR; TCRdb lists only in-frame clones, some missing. The sample comprises some 20,000 clones, around four fifths of which are singletons, and around 3% rests with the top ten. The sample consisted of peripheral blood, taken from a patient treated with photon-based radiotherapy. The receptors were sampled from a woman aged 45-65 years with pancreatic cancer.

The chain carries TRBV5-1 and TRBJ2-2, with D possibly called TRBD1 or TRBD2 (5 bases each). This CDR3 comprises 14 residues. Germline values: CDR1 SGHRS, CDR2 YFSETQ. V was pared by 7 bases and J by 4 bases, with 14 bases between. CDR3 nucleotide sequence: TGCGCCAGCGACGCCGGGGCGGGCACCGGGGAGCTGTTTTTT. Its protein product is CASDAGAGTGELFF.

The DNA of the CDR3 is TGCGCCAGCAGTGATCTCCGACGGGCGGGACTAGCGGTTAACAATGAGCAGTTCTTC. As protein: CASSDLRRAGLAVNNEQFF. The chain is built from TRBV10-2 and TRBJ2-1; 11 bases are a match to TRBD2. This CDR3 region has 19 residues. The V gene end was trimmed by 3 bases and the J gene end by 5 bases; junction bases not matched to a gene: 15. Germline lookup yields CDR1 WSHSY and CDR2 SAAADI.

This chain uses TRBV4-3 with TRBJ2-2, with D perhaps given as TRBD1 or TRBD2 (5 bases each). Germline V gene sequence: CDR1 LGHNA, CDR2 YSLEER. The germline V and J ends were trimmed by 4 bases and 8 bases, with 14 bases remaining between them. The CDR3 has 14 residues. This CDR3 reads CASSRNGGPGELFF. In DNA, the CDR3 is TGCGCCAGCAGCCGAAATGGGGGACCGGGGGAGCTGTTTTTT.